This TCR beta chain originates from a study of human T cells and chemical hapten exposure. At least ten counts were recorded for this clonotype. Indicated time point: patch test 3, about 24 weeks after DPC sensitization. Noted treatment: therapeutic diphenylcyclopropenone sensitization with weekly scalp DPC. In every case, blood was obtained before the patch test was applied. The library attached unique molecular identifiers to individual cDNA molecules. In the original analysis: Counts of TCRs in each sample centred on a median of around 100,000 and extended from roughly 25,000 to 750,000. Each CDR3 protein is one row after TCRdb ran MiXCR on the RACE reads. These V and J calls originate from TCRdb's pipeline instead of the authors' own analysis. The data hold more than 150,000 distinct CDR3 sequences, with around 23% observed a single time. The CDR3 covers 12 residues. Germline CDR1 reads MDHEN; CDR2 reads SYDVKM.

The rearrangement joins TRBV28 to TRBJ1-5; 8 nucleotides align to TRBD1. This receptor was identified in a woman aged 40 to 55 with alopecia areata. Some clones in this sample may be carry-over from other donors' samples. Sequences were derived from whole blood, sampled in connection with sensitization to the hapten diphenylcyclopropenone (DPC). Written as DNA, the CDR3 is TGTGCGGGACAGGATAGCAATCAGCCCCAGCATTTT. This encodes CAGQDSNQPQHF.